This entry lists 25 T cell receptor beta chains sequenced from one sample in a study of T-cell memory formation after mild COVID-19. TCRdb itself ran the 5' RACE reads through MiXCR, one entry per CDR3 protein. Among 430,000 or so distinct CDR3 sequences listed, about 23% were seen once. The sample consisted of PBMCs or a T cell subset sorted from them (not recorded which). Source of these receptors: an adult woman who had mild COVID-19 (a few samples of this study predate the infection). Cell type and time point are not known.

This clonotype was seen more than once but under ten times. The gene calls are TRBV6-2 or TRBV6-3 and TRBJ2-1; 8 nucleotides line up with TRBD1. V shed 7 bases and J 1 base; nucleotides not matched to a gene: 12. CDR1 is MNHEY and CDR2 is SVGEGT in the germline V gene. There are 17 residues in the CDR3. The CDR3 DNA reads as TGTGCCAGCACACTTCGGGGACAGGTCCTATCCTACAATGAGCAGTTCTTC. Protein sequence: CASTLRGQVLSYNEQFF.

This clonotype has just a few counts. The gene calls are TRBV5-1 and TRBJ2-3; weak D call: TRBD1 (5 bases). V was pared by 7 bases and J by 3 bases, with 18 bases between. Germline lookup yields CDR1 SGHRS and CDR2 YFSETQ. CDR3 length: 15 residues. CDR3 DNA sequence: TGCGCCAGCGCTTTAGATAGGGGTCGGACAGATACGCAGTATTTT. Its protein is CASALDRGRTDTQYF.

The chain recombines TRBV12-3 or TRBV12-4 with TRBJ2-1, with 11 bases lining up with TRBD2. CDR3 size: 17 residues. J lost 2 bases, V lost 4 bases, and 7 bases had no gene match. The CDR3 DNA follows: TGTGCCAGCAGTTCCCCTAGACTAGCGGGGACCTACAATGAGCAGTTCTTC. It translates to CASSSPRLAGTYNEQFF.

This clonotype has just a few counts. This rearrangement joins TRBV15 to TRBJ1-3, with no clear D. The CDR3 extends over 16 amino acids. V was pared by 4 bases and J by 2 bases, with 15 bases between. Germline values: CDR1 LNHNV, CDR2 YYDKDF (reference sequence). CDR3 nucleotide sequence: TGTGCCACCAGCACGAGGAGGGAAGGAGCTGGAAACACCATATATTTT. Protein sequence: CATSTRREGAGNTIYF. Full variable domain (outside the CDR3, taken from reference TRBV15 and TRBJ1-3): DAMVIQNPRYQVTQFGKPVTLSCSQTLNHNVMYWYQQKSSQAPKLLFHYYDKDFNNEADTPDNFQSRRPNTSFCFLDIRSPGLGDTAMYLCATSTRREGAGNTIYFGEGSWLTVV.

This clonotype showed up just a few times. The chain combines TRBV3-1 with TRBJ1-1, with 7 bases identical to TRBD1. Germline loops: CDR1 LGHDT, CDR2 YNNKEL (reference sequence). The CDR3 totals 16 residues. The J segment lost 3 bases and the V segment lost 1 base, leaving 8 bases of the junction unmatched. The CDR3 loop is CASSQARVQGDTEAFF. The CDR3, as DNA: TGTGCCAGCAGCCAAGCCAGAGTGCAGGGGGACACTGAAGCTTTCTTT.

This clonotype was detected only once. This chain joins TRBV7-3 and TRBJ2-6; a possible D gene is TRBD1 (6 bases). This CDR3 is 16 amino acids long. Germline CDR1 and CDR2: SGHTA and FQGTGA. The ends were cut back, 4 bases at V and 4 bases at J, with 14 bases in the middle. The CDR3 DNA is TGTGCCAGCAGCTCCACCGGGACAAGAGGGGCCAACGTCCTGACTTTC. Encoded protein: CASSSTGTRGANVLTF.

This rearrangement joins TRBV21-1 to TRBJ2-7; the table's D call TRBD2 went unverified against the DNA. TRBV21-1 is assigned pseudogene status. This CDR3 has 17 residues. CDR3 sequence reads: CASSKAIPGLNSYEQYF. In DNA form, the CDR3 reads TGTGCCAGCAGCAAAGCCATTCCGGGACTGAACTCCTACGAGCAGTACTTC.

This clonotype was detected only a few times. The chain combines TRBV20-1 with TRBJ2-1; 13 bases map to TRBD2. CDR1 is DFQATT, CDR2 SNEGSKA, per germline (reference sequence). J lost 1 base, V lost 4 bases, and 4 bases had no gene match. This CDR3 region has 16 residues. The CDR3 is CSAKGLAGPSYNEQFF. CDR3 sequence (DNA): TGCAGTGCTAAGGGACTAGCGGGGCCATCCTACAATGAGCAGTTCTTC.

This clonotype has just a few counts. The rearrangement joins TRBV29-1 to TRBJ1-2, with a tentative D call TRBD1 (6 bases). The germline V gene encodes CDR1 SQVTM and CDR2 ANQGSEA. The length of the CDR3 is 13 residues. V dropped 6 bases and J dropped 2 bases, with 13 bases sitting between them. CDR3 residues: CSVIGDTNYGYTF. The CDR3 DNA sequence: TGCAGCGTCATCGGGGACACAAACTATGGCTACACCTTC.

About this clonotype itself: A read error may account for a junction end that differs from germline. The V gene is TRBV7-7, the J gene TRBJ2-3; weak D call: TRBD1 (6 bases). CDR3 length equals 13 residues. CDR1 and CDR2 from the germline V gene are SSHAT and FNYEAQ (reference sequence). For the CDR3, the DNA is TGTGCTAGCAGCCGACCGAGGGACACACGTCAGTATTTT. Protein: CASSRPRDTRQYF.

This clonotype turned up a few times. The chain has TRBV7-2 and TRBJ2-7; TRBD1 is a possible D gene (6 bases). The length of the CDR3 is 15 residues. Between the trimmed V and J ends, which lost 5 bases and 2 bases, there was a span of 16 bases. Germline-derived CDR1 and CDR2 are SGHTA and FQGNSA. CDR3 sequence (DNA): TGTGCCAGCAGCCAGGGGTGGAGCCCTACCTACGAGCAGTACTTC. It encodes CASSQGWSPTYEQYF.

This clonotype was counted only a few times. The rearrangement joins TRBV20-1 to TRBJ2-5; TRBD2 matches 14 bases. CDR1 and CDR2 from the germline V gene are DFQATT and SNEGSKA (reference sequence). The CDR3 covers 14 residues. Trimming removed 6 bases from V and 9 bases from J; junction bases left unmatched: 9. CDR3 loop: CSATRTSGGTAQYF. The CDR3 region has the DNA TGCAGTGCCACTAGGACTAGCGGGGGGACAGCCCAGTACTTC.

The chain is built from TRBV6-1 and TRBJ1-1, with 7 bases lining up with TRBD1. The J segment lost 11 bases and the V segment lost 6 bases, leaving 9 bases of the junction unmatched. The length of the CDR3 is 12 residues. Germline lookup yields CDR1 MNHNS and CDR2 SASEGT. CDR3 sequence reads: CASRPDRARAFF. CDR3 nucleotide sequence: TGTGCCAGCAGACCCGACAGGGCTCGGGCTTTCTTT.

This clonotype showed up just a few times. The chain links TRBV20-1 to TRBJ2-7, with TRBD1 matching 7 bases. CDR1 DFQATT and CDR2 SNEGSKA come from the germline V gene (reference sequence). The CDR3 contains 14 residues. The V gene end was trimmed by 1 base and the J gene end by 0 bases; junction bases not matched to a gene: 3. CDR3 amino acids: CSARGQGSSYEQYF. CDR3 sequence (DNA): TGCAGTGCTAGAGGACAGGGATCCTCCTACGAGCAGTACTTC.

The J gene is TRBJ1-1, the V gene TRBV9; D not certain. Trimming removed 3 bases from V and 1 base from J, with 10 bases in between. The CDR3 covers 14 residues. The germline V gene has CDR1 SGDLS and CDR2 YYNGEE. This CDR3 reads CASSGGSSNTEAFF. The CDR3 bases are TGTGCCAGCAGCGGCGGGTCCTCGAACACTGAAGCTTTCTTT. The variable domain in full, completed from reference TRBV9 and TRBJ1-1, reads DSGVTQTPKHLITATGQRVTLRCSPRSGDLSVYWYQQSLDQGLQFLIQYYNGEERAKGNILERFSAQQFPDLHSELNLSSLELGDSALYFCASSGGSSNTEAFFGQGTRLTVV.

This clonotype was seen at least ten times. This chain connects TRBV20-1 to TRBJ2-1, with 14 bases fitting TRBD2. V shed 3 bases, J shed 8 bases, and the junction held 9 bases outside the gene matches. The CDR3 is 16 amino acids. Germline V gene sequence: CDR1 DFQATT, CDR2 SNEGSKA (reference sequence). Here the CDR3 reads CSASMRLAGGIDEQFF. The DNA for the CDR3 is TGCAGTGCTAGTATGAGACTAGCGGGGGGGATCGATGAGCAGTTCTTC.

This clonotype was detected only a few times. The rearrangement joins TRBV5-1 to TRBJ2-2; no definite D call. Germline V gene data show CDR1 as SGHRS and CDR2 as YFSETQ. The ends were cut back, 2 bases at V and 6 bases at J, with 11 bases in the middle. The CDR3 extends over 14 amino acids. The CDR3 nucleotides are TGCGCCAGCAGCTTAGGAGTCGACTCCGGGGAGCTGTTTTTT. Amino acids: CASSLGVDSGELFF.

This clonotype occurred a few times. The CDR3 is CASSLALQGWYEQYF. The CDR3 DNA follows: TGTGCCAGCAGCTTGGCGTTGCAGGGCTGGTACGAGCAGTACTTC. This chain links TRBV5-5 with TRBJ2-7, with D possibly being TRBD1 (5 bases). Trimming took 0 bases from V and 4 from J, leaving 14 bases between them. This CDR3 is 15 amino acids long. The germline V gene has CDR1 SGHKS and CDR2 YYEKEE (reference sequence).

This clonotype has just a few counts. The chain is built from TRBV5-1 and TRBJ2-7; 9 nucleotides match TRBD1. This CDR3 has 14 amino acids. The V gene's germline CDR1 is SGHRS and CDR2 YFSETQ. V lost 3 bases, J lost 6 bases, and 7 bases stayed unmatched. CDR3 sequence (DNA): TGCGCCAGCAGCTCCGGGACAGGGTCGACCGAGCAGTACTTC. Its protein product is CASSSGTGSTEQYF. The full variable domain, its missing parts supplied by reference TRBV5-1 and TRBJ2-7, is KAGVTQTPRYLIKTRGQQVTLSCSPISGHRSVSWYQQTPGQGLQFLFEYFSETQRNKGNFPGRFSGRQFSNSRSEMNVSTLELGDSALYLCASSSGTGSTEQYFGPGTRLTVT.

V is TRBV18 and J is TRBJ1-5, with D perhaps matching TRBD1 (6 bases). V was cut by 2 bases and J by 1 base, with 12 bases left in between. CDR1 and CDR2 from the germline V gene are KGHSH and LQKENI. This CDR3 spans 16 amino acids. The CDR3 spells CASSPRGAGSNQPQHF. The CDR3 nucleotides are TGTGCCAGCTCACCAAGGGGGGCTGGGAGCAATCAGCCCCAGCATTTT. The full variable domain, its missing parts supplied by reference TRBV18 and TRBJ1-5, is NAGVMQNPRHLVRRRGQEARLRCSPMKGHSHVYWYRQLPEEGLKFMVYLQKENIIDESGMPKERFSAEFPKEGPSILRIQQVVRGDSAAYFCASSPRGAGSNQPQHFGDGTRLSIL.

The V call is TRBV4-2, the J call TRBJ2-5, with 13 bases lining up with TRBD2. V was pared by 4 bases and J by 4 bases, with 6 bases of the junction left unmatched. Germline V CDR1 and CDR2: LGHNA, YNFKEQ. The length of the CDR3 is 16 residues. The CDR3 is CASSRRTSGSGETQYF. The CDR3 coding sequence is TGTGCCAGCAGCCGAAGGACTAGCGGGAGTGGAGAGACCCAGTACTTC.

This clonotype was picked up a small number of times. The chain joins TRBV6-2 or TRBV6-3 to TRBJ2-1; 14 nucleotides line up with TRBD2. Germline trimming cut 5 bases from V and 3 bases from J; bases unmatched to any gene: 6. This CDR3 region has 17 residues. Germline CDR1 and CDR2: MNHEY and SVGEGT. The DNA for the CDR3 is TGTGCCAGCAGTGCCGGACTAGCGGGAGGTCACTACAATGAGCAGTTCTTC. Amino acid sequence: CASSAGLAGGHYNEQFF.

This clonotype has just a few counts. The chain couples TRBV7-3 to TRBJ2-1, with 9 nucleotides matching TRBD2. V lost 2 bases and J lost 5; bases outside the gene matches: 10. CDR3 size: 17 residues. Germline assignment: CDR1 SGHTA and CDR2 FQGTGA. Written as DNA, the CDR3 is TGTGCCAGCAGCTTAGGAGTGGTACTAGCGGGTAACAATGAGCAGTTCTTC. As protein: CASSLGVVLAGNNEQFF.

This clonotype was seen only a few times. The V call is TRBV18, the J call TRBJ2-7; maybe TRBD1 (5 bases). Germline CDR1 KGHSH, CDR2 LQKENI. The CDR3 has 17 residues. Trimming removed 1 base from V and 6 bases from J, with 22 bases in between. The CDR3 region has the DNA TGTGCCAGCTCACCACTATCAGATTCGGTCAGGGTGGGCGAGCAGTACTTC. Translation gives CASSPLSDSVRVGEQYF.

This clonotype was detected only a few times. V gene TRBV6-5 combines with J gene TRBJ1-1, with 8 bases lining up with TRBD1. CDR1 is MNHEY and CDR2 is SVGAGI in the germline V gene. The J segment lost 5 bases and the V segment lost 8 bases, leaving 13 bases of the junction unmatched. The CDR3 spans 15 residues. For the CDR3, the DNA is TGTGCCAGCGTCGGGCAGGGGGCGAGGGTTACTGAAGCTTTCTTT. This encodes CASVGQGARVTEAFF.